The T cell receptor (beta chain) under discussion was sequenced for a study of Ad26.COV2.S vaccination and SARS-CoV-2 variants. The treatment: some 20 received Ad26.COV2.S at low or high dose, single or two shots; about 5 received placebo; per-sample allocation not given. All samples were drawn on day 63, counting from the first vaccine or placebo injection. Clones were sequenced by immunoSEQ multiplex PCR, and TCRdb holds only the in-frame ones, with some missing. The data contain about 680,000 clones, more than 80% of them singletons. The germline gives CDR1 SGHRS, CDR2 YFSETQ. The CDR3 has 13 residues. The V and J ends lost 6 bases and 3 bases, in that order; junction bases with no gene match: 4.

The sample was peripheral blood, taken in a trial of Ad26.COV2.S vaccine versus placebo. The chain combines TRBV5-1 with TRBJ2-3, with TRBD1 identical over 7 bases. This TCR was sampled from a person aged 18 to 59 who received the Ad26.COV2.S COVID-19 vaccine or a placebo. CDR3 protein: CASKTGSTDTQYF. CDR3 sequence (DNA): TGCGCCAGCAAGACAGGGAGTACAGATACGCAGTATTTT.